This T cell receptor (beta chain) stems from a study of blood T cell repertoires in COVID-19. Study-level information: T cells, B-cell-depleted T cells, or PBMCs supplied cDNA or gDNA.

Original data processing: Amplification of reference gene primers was used by the study to estimate nucleated cell counts. Sequencing was performed with immunoSEQ multiplex PCR; in TCRdb, only in-frame clones are kept and a portion is missing. Clonal size and the V and J genes are those of that table, whereas D and trimming came from the DNA. Here the sample spans fewer than 350,000 clones, approximately 86% being singletons. The specimen sequenced was PBMCs or T cells enriched from blood (not recorded which). The source is a woman aged 40 to 55 with acute COVID-19.

The CDR3 coding sequence is TGTGCCAGCAGTGTCACCAGGGGCGAGCAGTACTTC. Amino acids: CASSVTRGEQYF. This rearrangement joins TRBV25-1 to TRBJ2-7; tentatively, D is TRBD1 (6 bases). Trimming shortened V by 4 bases and J by 6 bases, and 10 bases separated the two germline ends. Germline-derived CDR1 and CDR2 are MGHDK and SYGVNS. The CDR3 has 12 amino acids.